This T cell receptor (beta chain) was captured in a study of blood T cell repertoires in COVID-19. Looking at the study overall: Samples taken during acute and convalescent COVID-19 were collected in the United States, Italy and Spain.

The assay was immunoSEQ multiplex PCR, and TCRdb's table has in-frame clones only and misses some. The sample lists some 46,000 clones; roughly 80% were seen once. CDR1 is LNHNV and CDR2 is YYDKDF in the germline V gene (reference sequence). This CDR3 has 13 residues. Trimming pared 0 bases from V and 4 bases from J, leaving 4 bases between. Sequenced material: peripheral blood. The chain joins TRBV15 to TRBJ2-1; D is uncertain. The clonotype comes from a man aged 55 to 69 with active COVID-19. In DNA form, the CDR3 reads TGTGCCACCAGCAGAGAACTATACAATGAGCAGTTCTTC. This translates into CATSRELYNEQFF.